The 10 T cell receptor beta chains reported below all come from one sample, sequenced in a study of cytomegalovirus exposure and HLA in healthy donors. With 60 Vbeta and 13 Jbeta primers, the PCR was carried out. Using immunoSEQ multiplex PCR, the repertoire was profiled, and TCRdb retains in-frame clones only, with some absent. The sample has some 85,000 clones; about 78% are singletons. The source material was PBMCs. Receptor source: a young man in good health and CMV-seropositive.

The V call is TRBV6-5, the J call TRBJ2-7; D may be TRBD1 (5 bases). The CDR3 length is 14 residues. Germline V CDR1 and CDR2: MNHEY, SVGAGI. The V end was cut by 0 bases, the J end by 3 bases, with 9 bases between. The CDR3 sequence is CASSYSPDNYEQYF. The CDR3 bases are TGTGCCAGCAGTTACTCGCCGGACAACTACGAGCAGTACTTC.

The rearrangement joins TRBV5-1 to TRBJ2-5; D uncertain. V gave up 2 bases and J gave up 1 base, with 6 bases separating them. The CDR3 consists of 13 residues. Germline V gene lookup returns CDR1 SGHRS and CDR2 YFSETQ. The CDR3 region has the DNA TGCGCCAGCAGCTTTTCAATCCAAGAGACCCAGTACTTC. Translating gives CASSFSIQETQYF.

CDR3 loop: CASSITGDLNQPQHF. The CDR3 region has the DNA TGTGCCAGCAGCATTACAGGGGATCTCAATCAGCCCCAGCATTTT. The rearrangement uses TRBV6-5 and TRBJ1-5; 7 bases align to TRBD1. The germline V gene encodes CDR1 MNHEY and CDR2 SVGAGI. This CDR3 region has 15 residues. V lost 6 bases to trimming and J lost 3 bases; unmatched junction nucleotides: 8.

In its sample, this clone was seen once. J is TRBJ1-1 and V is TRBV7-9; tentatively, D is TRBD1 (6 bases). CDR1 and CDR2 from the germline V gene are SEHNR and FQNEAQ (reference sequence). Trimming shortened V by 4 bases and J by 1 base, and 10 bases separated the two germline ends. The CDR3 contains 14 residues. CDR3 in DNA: TGTGCCAGCAGCTCGCGGGGGGCGAACACTGAAGCTTTCTTT. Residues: CASSSRGANTEAFF.

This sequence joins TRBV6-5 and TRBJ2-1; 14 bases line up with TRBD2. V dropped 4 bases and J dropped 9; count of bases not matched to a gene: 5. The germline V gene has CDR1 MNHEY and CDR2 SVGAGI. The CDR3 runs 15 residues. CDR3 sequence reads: CASSSRLAGGVEQFF. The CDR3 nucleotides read TGTGCCAGCAGTTCCCGACTAGCGGGAGGGGTTGAGCAGTTCTTC.

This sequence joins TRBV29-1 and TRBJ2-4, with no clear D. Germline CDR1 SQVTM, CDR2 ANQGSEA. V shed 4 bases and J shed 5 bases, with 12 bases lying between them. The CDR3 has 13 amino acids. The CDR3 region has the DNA TGCAGCGTTGCTAAAGCGAATCAAAACATTCAGTACTTC. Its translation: CSVAKANQNIQYF.

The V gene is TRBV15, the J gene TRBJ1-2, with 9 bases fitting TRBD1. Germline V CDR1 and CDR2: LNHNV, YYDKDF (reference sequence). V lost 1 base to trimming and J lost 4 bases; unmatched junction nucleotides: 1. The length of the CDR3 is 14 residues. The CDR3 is CATSRGDRVYGYTF. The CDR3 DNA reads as TGTGCCACCAGCAGAGGGGACAGGGTCTATGGCTACACCTTC.

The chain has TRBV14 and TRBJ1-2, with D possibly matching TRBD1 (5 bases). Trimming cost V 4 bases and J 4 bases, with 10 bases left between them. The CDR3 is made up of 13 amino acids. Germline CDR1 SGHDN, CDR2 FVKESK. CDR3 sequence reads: CASSRGVSYGYTF. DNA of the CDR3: TGTGCCAGCAGCCGGGGGGTGAGCTATGGCTACACCTTC.

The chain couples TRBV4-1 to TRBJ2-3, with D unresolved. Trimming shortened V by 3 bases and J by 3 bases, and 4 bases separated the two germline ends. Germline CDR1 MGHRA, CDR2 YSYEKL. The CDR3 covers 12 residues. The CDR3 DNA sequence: TGCGCCAGCAGCCACCCTACAGATACGCAGTATTTT. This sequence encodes CASSHPTDTQYF.

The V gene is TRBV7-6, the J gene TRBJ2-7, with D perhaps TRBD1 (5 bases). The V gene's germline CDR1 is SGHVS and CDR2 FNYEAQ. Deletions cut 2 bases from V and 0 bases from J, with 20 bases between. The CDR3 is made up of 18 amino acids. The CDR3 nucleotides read TGTGCCAGCAGCTTAAGCCCCTACAGGACCAACAGCTCCTACGAGCAGTACTTC. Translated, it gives CASSLSPYRTNSSYEQYF.